This entry concerns a single T cell receptor (beta chain). This clonotype has ten or more counts. Its binding antigen is unknown. No quality values exist for individual bases; no much larger clone is one base distant. This specimen comes from a study of regulatory T cells in long-lasting Graves disease (dated by TCRdb to the early 2020s). Context from the whole study: In the newly diagnosed Graves' disease group, patients had been taking antithyroid drugs for less than 3 months. Peripheral blood TCR sequencing and RNA sequencing compared persistent Graves' disease patients with newly diagnosed Graves' disease patients. The study took place in China and was registered as a clinical trial. TCR sequencing covered around 13 persistent and 20 newly diagnosed Graves' disease patients, some 33 samples in total.

Counted from cysteine to phenylalanine, this CDR3 has 15 amino acids. Here the CDR3 DNA is all that survives: 45 bases in frame from base 1. The germline V end is reduced by 7 bases and the J end by 0 bases; junction bases left unmatched: 6. The germline V gene (reference sequence) provides CDR1 SEHNR and CDR2 FQNEAQ. Explained via the paper, the time point label denotes: newly diagnosed GD, antithyroid drugs for less than 3 months. RNA was extracted from PBMCs in TRIzol for both TCR sequencing and RNA sequencing. The diagnosis of Graves' disease was made according to American Thyroid Association guidelines. Recruitment of patients was carried out at an endocrinology department in Xi'an, China. From each patient, approximately 9 milliliters of peripheral blood was collected into an EDTA anticoagulant tube. PBMCs were isolated by Ficoll Paque Plus density gradient separation without further T cell sorting. An Agilent 2100 Bioanalyzer and agarose gel were used to check RNA quality, while a NanoDrop 2000 measured RNA concentration.

Broader findings and caveats from the paper: TRBV28, TRBJ1-2 and TRBJ2-5 were preferentially used in persistent disease, while TRBV20-1 and TRBJ2-1 were favored in newly diagnosed disease. Lower TCR Shannon entropy and fewer highly expanded clones were observed in persistent Graves' disease patients than in newly diagnosed patients, which suggested clonal expansion. A larger number of public clonotypes was shared among persistent patients (fewer than 3,000) than among newly diagnosed patients (around 970). Only the TCR beta chain was sequenced and analyzed. The authors acknowledged the small sample size as a limitation that may reduce accuracy. Only peripheral blood was studied, because thyroid tissue, the primary lesion, was inaccessible.

To prepare the library, multiplex PCR was applied. Reads for this sample came from an Illumina HiSeq 4000. iRepertoire HTBI primers and Arm-PCR amplification of CDR3 regions were used to construct TCR beta libraries. Before sequencing, the PCR products went through gel purification. The published analysis was carried out like this. Across samples, roughly 60 TRBV and roughly 15 TRBJ segments were identified and used for gene usage analysis of CDR3 amino acid clonotypes. COPE and FqMerger were used to merge filtered high-quality paired reads into contigs. BLAST was used to align contigs to IMGT TRBV, TRBD and TRBJ reference genes, with CDR3 defined following IMGT. Any clonotype with a frequency above 0.1% was classified as a highly expanded clone. Shannon entropy was used to measure repertoire diversity, and the Gini coefficient was used to measure V-J evenness. Public clonotypes were defined as clonotypes shared by more than one individual. The public reads were reanalyzed by TCRdb: fastp trimming at Q25, MiXCR alignment, in-frame beta chains only. Rows merge per CDR3 protein into single entries with the most common DNA and genes. None of the V and J calls come from the authors' own analysis; TCRdb made them. The sample data list hundreds of thousands of distinct CDR3 sequences, and approximately 13% of these were observed just once. Together, the top ten hold roughly a tenth of the sample.

These same data were also listed under a study on T cells in Graves' hyperthyroidism and ophthalmopathy. Reported in the second study: Graves' hyperthyroidism was defined as stable when no progression to ophthalmopathy occurred over 18 months of follow-up. The hyperthyroidism patients were between 18 and 65 years old and newly diagnosed, with a disease duration of less than 2 months. Any patient with an uncontrolled infection, another autoimmune disease, pregnancy or lactation was excluded. Clinical symptoms, serum thyroxine and TRAb, thyroid ultrasound, and orbital computed tomography formed the basis for the diagnoses. For the first round of RT-PCR on the TCR CDR3, the HTBI primer set was used together with the Qiagen OneStep RT-PCR kit. Most expanded thyroid clonotypes (frequency above 0.001) were also found in blood, which suggests that blood repertoires may mirror thyroid immune responses. A model built on a 13 V-J signature distinguished ophthalmopathy from stable hyperthyroidism, reaching over 85% sensitivity and 81% to 83% specificity in cross-validation and 80%/75% in testing. In validation, progression to ophthalmopathy was predicted by the model with roughly 71% sensitivity and 72.22% specificity, a median of approximately 6.5 months before onset. A discovery cohort of about a hundred patients, approximately 44 with Graves' ophthalmopathy and about 58 with stable Graves' hyperthyroidism, was used to find distinguishing TCR V-J signatures. Whether ophthalmopathy could be predicted prospectively was tested in an independent validation cohort made up of under 20 hyperthyroidism patients plus 17 patients who later progressed to ophthalmopathy. The roughly 91 discovery patients were randomly split 7:3 into training and test sets. The study also compared thyroid tissue and blood T-cell repertoires from five or six Graves' hyperthyroidism patients. After blood sampling, hyperthyroidism patients were treated with methimazole at a starting dose of 30 mg daily, and ophthalmopathy patients were treated with high-dose intravenous methylprednisolone. A second multiplex PCR round built the libraries, followed by size selection and purification. Sequencing of the libraries was done on an Illumina HiSeq2000 using paired-end 100 bp reads. SOAPnuke was used to process the raw data, with reads discarded if the reads contained adapters or uncalled bases, had a mean Phred below 15, or lacked an exact constant-primer or identifier match. COPE v1.2.5 was used to merge the high-quality paired reads, and each unique nucleotide sequence was defined as a clonotype. MiTCR v1.1 was used to align the clonotypes against IMGT TRBV, TRBD and TRBJ reference segments. Only V-J combinations with frequency above 0.0001, covering 99.2% of repertoires, were analysed. The TCS score was defined as F50 (clonal expansion) divided by E x V (chaos), with BLOSUM62-based TCRdist calculated between CDR3 peptides within each V-J. Welch's t-statistics and random forest reduced several hundred V-J features to some 14, which were used in a naive Bayes classifier (R e1071). Sample size was not statistically predetermined, and blinding of investigators to group allocation was not performed. The paper describes TCR Vbeta CDR3 sequencing of about 140 peripheral blood samples, made up of about 41 ophthalmopathy patients, 70 to 80 hyperthyroidism patients and roughly 17 progressor patients.

The chain was built from TRBV7-9 and TRBJ2-1; TRBD2 fits 7 bases in the junction. Sequences were derived from peripheral blood mononuclear cells (PBMCs), sampled at new diagnosis, from a patient treated with antithyroid drugs. This receptor was taken from a man aged 25-45 years with Graves disease. Donor details come from another sample of the same person, matched by shared clones. The DNA is as follows: TGTGCCAGCACCTCCTGGGAGGGCTCCTACAATGAGCAGTTCTTC. This is translated as CASTSWEGSYNEQFF.